The text below deals with one TCR beta chain. Antigen: not known. Profiled with immunoSEQ multiplex PCR; TCRdb holds only in-frame clones, not every one. The sample consists of about 150,000 clones, 80% to 95% of them appearing once. This entry is derived from a study of T cell responses to AZD1222 COVID-19 vaccine. Study-wide points: Among the donors, most were white British and more were female, and clonal diversity was possibly underestimated. Seropositive status at baseline applied to only five or six AZD1222 recipients.

The receptor comes from an adult who received the AZD1222 COVID-19 vaccine. Specimen: peripheral blood, collected 28 days after the second AZD1222 dose.

This CDR3 is CASSRATNEKLFF. DNA for the CDR3: TGTGCCAGCTCGAGGGCGACTAATGAAAAACTGTTTTTT. V is TRBV18 and J is TRBJ1-4; no firm D call. V shed 6 bases and J shed 2 bases, with 7 bases lying between them. The length of the CDR3 is 13 residues. Germline values: CDR1 KGHSH, CDR2 LQKENI.